This T cell receptor beta chain was captured by sequencing in a study of T cells in Graves' hyperthyroidism and ophthalmopathy (dated by TCRdb to about 2019). About the investigation overall: Peripheral blood was sampled at the time of initial diagnosis, prior to any treatment. Once sampling was done, hyperthyroidism patients were given methimazole at a starting dose of 30 mg daily, whereas ophthalmopathy patients were given high-dose intravenous methylprednisolone. The roughly 100 discovery patients were randomly divided into training and test sets at a 7:3 ratio. TCR V-J signatures able to tell the groups apart were searched for in a discovery cohort of some 97 patients, of whom over 40 had Graves' ophthalmopathy and about 55 had stable Graves' hyperthyroidism. The study also compared thyroid tissue and blood T-cell repertoires from a handful of Graves' hyperthyroidism patients. Prospective prediction of ophthalmopathy was tested in an independent validation cohort consisting of some 19 hyperthyroidism patients and some 16 patients who later progressed to ophthalmopathy. The paper reports TCR Vbeta CDR3 sequencing of approximately 140 peripheral blood samples: around 45 ophthalmopathy, about 75 hyperthyroidism and around 17 progressor patients. Results the study describes overall, beyond this receptor: In validation, the model predicted progression to ophthalmopathy with 65% to 71% sensitivity and roughly 72% specificity, a median of 6.5 months before onset. No statistical method was used to set the sample size in advance, and investigators knew the group allocation. Most expanded thyroid clonotypes (frequency above 0.001) were also detected in blood, suggesting blood repertoires may reflect thyroid immune responses. In cross-validation, a model built on a 13 V-J signature told ophthalmopathy apart from stable hyperthyroidism with over 85% sensitivity and 81% to 82% specificity, and in testing the same model reached 80%/75%.

Stable Graves' hyperthyroidism was defined as the absence of progression to ophthalmopathy over 18 months of follow-up. Hyperthyroidism patients were newly diagnosed, had a disease duration of under 2 months, and were aged 18 to 65 years. Exclusion was applied to patients with uncontrolled infections, other autoimmune diseases, pregnancy or lactation. Diagnoses were based on clinical symptoms, serum thyroxine and TRAb, thyroid ultrasound and orbital computed tomography. PBMCs were separated from roughly 9.6 ml of fresh peripheral blood using Ficoll-Paque density gradient centrifugation. Total RNA was extracted with Trizol reagent, and quality was checked on an Agilent 2100 Bioanalyzer. This clonotype was seen repeatedly, ten times or more. Its binding antigen is unknown. Base quality data are lacking; no much larger clone is found one base away. Amplification of TCR beta CDR3 regions was carried out from RNA transcripts. The TCR CDR3 was subjected to a first round of RT-PCR using the HTBI primer set and the Qiagen OneStep RT-PCR kit. Libraries were constructed in a second round of multiplex PCR, after which size selection and purification were carried out. Paired-end sequencing of the libraries was performed with 100 bp reads on an Illumina HiSeq2000. The study's own analysis went as follows. SOAPnuke was used to process the raw data, removing reads that contained adapters or uncalled bases, had a mean Phred below 15, or lacked an exact match to the constant primer or identifier. High-quality paired reads were merged using COPE v1.2.5, and each unique nucleotide sequence was defined as a clonotype. MiTCR v1.1 was used to align the clonotypes against IMGT TRBV, TRBD and TRBJ reference segments. The analysis included only V-J combinations with a frequency above 0.0001, which together covered 99% to 99.2% of the repertoires. The TCS score was defined as the ratio of F50 (clonal expansion) to E x V (chaos), calculated using BLOSUM62-based TCRdist between CDR3 peptides within each V-J. Welch's t-statistics and random forest reduced 500 to 650 V-J features to under 15, which were used in a naive Bayes classifier (R e1071). TCRdb reprocessing: public reads trimmed at Q25 with fastp, clones called with MiXCR, in-frame beta chains kept. Identical CDR3 protein sequences are pooled into one entry, listed with their most common genes and DNA. In this record, the V and J calls reflect TCRdb's handling and not the investigators' own analysis. This sample holds some 720,000 distinct CDR3 sequences; around 15% were observed only once. The ten largest clones represent approximately 8.4% of the sample.

The germline V gene gives CDR1 as KGHSH and CDR2 as LQKENI. V is reduced by 3 bases and J by 7 bases, leaving a spacing of 10 bases between them. The CDR3 holds 14 amino acids from the cysteine to the phenylalanine. Here the CDR3 DNA is all that survives: 42 bases in frame from base 1. Sequenced material: blood. This clonotype originated in a man aged 18-30 years with Graves' hyperthyroidism. This chain joins TRBV18 to TRBJ1-6; the D segment could be TRBD1, given 5 matching bases. The DNA sequence is TGTGCCAGCTCACCCGGGACGGGGAATTCACCCCTCCACTTT. This gives the protein CASSPGTGNSPLHF. The full variable domain, with segments outside the CDR3 supplied by the reference TRBV18 and TRBJ1-6 proteins, appears as NAGVMQNPRHLVRRRGQEARLRCSPMKGHSHVYWYRQLPEEGLKFMVYLQKENIIDESGMPKERFSAEFPKEGPSILRIQQVVRGDSAAYFCASSPGTGNSPLHFGNGTRLTVT.